This TCR beta chain was retrieved from a study of blood T cell repertoires in COVID-19. V lost 6 bases to trimming and J lost 13 bases; unmatched junction nucleotides: 13. Germline loops: CDR1 KGHSH, CDR2 LQKENI. The CDR3 sequence is 13 residues long. Sequencing used immunoSEQ multiplex PCR; TCRdb keeps in-frame clones, though not all of them. The data show about 180,000 clones, more than 65% seen once. The sample consisted of PBMCs or T cells enriched from blood (not recorded which). The TCR comes from a man aged 45 to 65 who had recovered from COVID-19. The V call is TRBV18, the J call TRBJ1-1, with TRBD1 identical over 8 bases. CDR3 residues: CASSGRDRRGVFF. CDR3 DNA sequence: TGTGCCAGCTCGGGGAGGGACAGGCGAGGTGTTTTCTTT.